This T cell receptor beta chain was sequenced in a study of OX40 agonist ivuxolimab in advanced cancers. Produced via immunoSEQ multiplex PCR; TCRdb's table is partial and in-frame only. The sample contains under 12,000 clones, around nine tenths of which appear only once. Per the germline V gene, CDR1 is MGHDK and CDR2 is SYGVNS. Trimming cost V 6 bases and J 2 bases; bases outside gene matches: 8. There are 15 residues in the CDR3. Findings of the study overall: Expanded clones were, on average, more numerous among CD8+ T cells than CD4+. Blood T cells, both CD4+ and CD8+, expanded clonally by week 6 at 0.1 to 3.0 mg/kg.

Of note for this clone: Antigen unknown.

This specimen consisted of CD4+ or CD8+ T cells sorted from blood, obtained in a trial of the OX40 agonist ivuxolimab. The sequence was collected from an adult with an advanced solid tumor such as melanoma, head and neck, liver or kidney cancer. The chain joins TRBV25-1 to TRBJ2-7; TRBD1 aligns across 9 bases. In nucleotides, the CDR3 is TGTGCCAGCAGCCCCGGACAGGGGCCGCCCTACGAGCAGTACTTC. It translates to CASSPGQGPPYEQYF.